This TCR beta chain was documented in a study of Ad26.COV2.S vaccination and SARS-CoV-2 variants. Treatment indicated: 19 received Ad26.COV2.S at low or high dose, single or two shots; roughly five received placebo; per-sample allocation not given. Samples came from day 63 after the first vaccine or placebo injection. Germline V gene lookup returns CDR1 LNHNV and CDR2 YYDKDF (reference sequence). The CDR3 spans 14 residues. The junction had 3 bases not matched to a gene; V was cut back by 3 bases and J by 2 bases. The method was immunoSEQ multiplex PCR; TCRdb's version includes in-frame clones alone and lacks a portion of them. The table lists 440,000 or so clones, 80% to 95% of them singletons.

The V and J genes are TRBV15 and TRBJ2-7; 8 nucleotides agree with TRBD1. The sequencing used peripheral blood, collected in a trial of Ad26.COV2.S vaccine versus placebo. This TCR came from a person aged 18-65 years who received the Ad26.COV2.S COVID-19 vaccine or a placebo. The CDR3 protein is CATSRGQAPYEQYF. The CDR3 DNA is TGTGCCACCAGCAGGGGACAGGCCCCCTACGAGCAGTACTTC. The full variable domain, in which reference TRBV15 and TRBJ2-7 provide the parts outside the CDR3, is DAMVIQNPRYQVTQFGKPVTLSCSQTLNHNVMYWYQQKSSQAPKLLFHYYDKDFNNEADTPDNFQSRRPNTSFCFLDIRSPGLGDTAMYLCATSRGQAPYEQYFGPGTRLTVT.